This T cell receptor (beta chain) was sequenced in a study of T cells after yellow fever vaccination (dated by TCRdb to between 2017 and 2020). Notes on the research overall: The SMART-Seq v4 Ultra Low Input RNA kit was used to prepare libraries from fractions with low cell numbers. To track T-cell clones before and after primary and booster YFV17D yellow fever vaccination, bulk TCR alpha and beta repertoires were sequenced longitudinally. Two healthy male donors, one aged 18 to 30 and one aged 30 to 40 years, were included in the cohort. Blood was drawn at multiple timepoints before and after primary and secondary immunization, with bulk PBMC replicates and cell subsets isolated.

In light of the paper, this sample's treatment or condition label describes: live attenuated yellow fever vaccine strain. A standard Ficoll-Paque protocol was used to isolate PBMCs from peripheral blood. Dynabeads CD4 and CD8 positive selection kits were used to isolate CD4 and CD8 T-cell fractions. RNA was extracted with TriZol from bulk PBMCs, CD4 and CD8 fractions, and dextramer-positive and dextramer-negative fractions. This clonotype was recorded a few times. There is no known antigen for this receptor. The record has no base qualities; no much larger clone is one base away. The sample was run on an Illumina NovaSeq 6000. TCR cDNA was synthesized by 5'RACE template switching, which introduced a universal primer site and unique molecular identifiers. cDNA synthesis was primed from both the TCR alpha and TCR beta constant segments. Libraries were amplified in two PCR steps, with sample barcodes and sequencing adapters added in the second step. Sequencing of libraries was done on Illumina HiSeq 2500 (2x100 bp) or NovaSeq (2x150 bp). The study's own analysis went as follows. MIGEC was used to demultiplex reads and collapse the reads into UMI consensus sequences, and MiXCR was used for V(D)J alignment. Vaccine-responding clonotypes were identified with edgeR using replicate PBMC samples, with FDR below 0.01 and a log2 fold change above 5 up to day 15 being required. Bulk clonotypes were assigned CD4 or CD8 identity according to which sequenced CD4 or CD8 repertoire held them at higher abundance. TCRdb handled the public reads itself, with Q25 trimming in fastp and clone calling in MiXCR, and kept productive beta chains. Entries that share a CDR3 protein sequence are merged under the most common genes and DNA. TCRdb, rather than the study authors, made the V and J calls. The sample data list 300,000 to 400,000 distinct CDR3 sequences, and around an eighth of these were observed just once. Of the sample, 3.2% falls within the top ten clones.

Broader findings and caveats from the paper: A small share of clonotypes occurred in both CD4 and CD8 compartments, likely arising from convergent recombination. Only a couple of donors were included in the study, so the extent to which the findings can be generalized is limited. After the booster, most of the clones that had expanded following primary vaccination were detected again (approximately 95% of CD4 and 85% to 90% of CD8), which suggests that memory was broadly maintained. Compared with the primary T-cell response, the secondary T-cell response was faster but weaker, reaching its peak on day 5 rather than on day 15. Computational filtering was required because FACS-sorted repertoires could contain abundant contaminating clonotypes from the bulk population.

The CDR3 measures 18 amino acids from cysteine to phenylalanine. Only CDR3 DNA remains: 54 bases, in frame from the first base. The germline ends are 26 bases apart after V is trimmed by 4 bases and J by 4 bases. From a lookup of the germline V gene (reference sequence), CDR1 and CDR2 are SEHNR and FQNEAQ. The sample was CD4+ T cells sorted from PBMCs, taken 15 days after the yellow fever booster vaccination. This sequence was found in a man aged 18 to 30 who received the YFV17D yellow fever vaccine. Recombination linked TRBV7-9 to TRBJ2-7; the D call is possibly TRBD1 or TRBD2, each sharing 6 bases. For the CDR3, the sequence is CASSYDLWGALPFYEQYF. The nucleotide sequence reads TGTGCCAGCAGCTACGACTTGTGGGGGGCCCTCCCCTTTTACGAGCAGTACTTC.